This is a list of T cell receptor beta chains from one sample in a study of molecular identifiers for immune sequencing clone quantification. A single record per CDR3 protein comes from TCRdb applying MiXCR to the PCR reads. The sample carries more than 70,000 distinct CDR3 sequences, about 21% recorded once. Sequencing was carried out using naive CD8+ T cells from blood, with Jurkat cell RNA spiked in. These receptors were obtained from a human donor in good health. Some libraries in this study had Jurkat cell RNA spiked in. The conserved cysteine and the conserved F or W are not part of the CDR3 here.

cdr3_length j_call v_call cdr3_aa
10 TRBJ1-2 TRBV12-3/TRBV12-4 ASSSGGYGYT
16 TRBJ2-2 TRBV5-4 ASSLRTGGPSDTGELF
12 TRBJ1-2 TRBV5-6 ASSDPAGPYGYT
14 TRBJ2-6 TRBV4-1 ASSQVTTSGANVLT
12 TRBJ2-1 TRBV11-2 ASSLGTPYNEQF
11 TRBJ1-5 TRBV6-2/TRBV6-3 ASTSSAGQPQH
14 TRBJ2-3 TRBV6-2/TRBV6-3 ASSYGLGRSTDTQY
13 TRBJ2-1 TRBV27 ASSWTPHSYNEQF
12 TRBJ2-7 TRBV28 ASSFDRGIDEQY
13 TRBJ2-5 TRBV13 ASSSTSGSQETQY
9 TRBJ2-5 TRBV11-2 AIKRRETQY
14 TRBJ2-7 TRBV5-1 ASSLDSGTGGYEQY
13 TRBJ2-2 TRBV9 ASSVGGGATGELF
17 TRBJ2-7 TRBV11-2 ASSDSRGRWLAGSYEQY
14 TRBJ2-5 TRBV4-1 ASSQVVAGGPETQY
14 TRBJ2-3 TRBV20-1 SANSGTGYSADTQY
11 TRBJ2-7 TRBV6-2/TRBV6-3 ASSPGRYYEQY
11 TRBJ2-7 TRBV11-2 ASSQGTAGEQY
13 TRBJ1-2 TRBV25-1 ASISRGPGLYGYT
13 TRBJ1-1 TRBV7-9 ASSSALGTYTEAF
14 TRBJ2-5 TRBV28 ASSHSGRMYQETQY
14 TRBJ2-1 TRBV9 ASSVETGTGRNEQF
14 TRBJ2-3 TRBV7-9 ASSLGASGPTDTQY
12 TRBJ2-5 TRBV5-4 ASSLWTAGETQY
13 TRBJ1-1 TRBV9 ASSPWGQGNTEAF
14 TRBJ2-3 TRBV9 ASSARTGKGTDTQY
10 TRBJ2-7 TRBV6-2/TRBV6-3 AIRRTVYEQY
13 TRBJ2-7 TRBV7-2 ASSAMPAGVHEQY
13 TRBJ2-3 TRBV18 ASSLTGGDTDTQY
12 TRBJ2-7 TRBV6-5 ASSYSQGHYEQY
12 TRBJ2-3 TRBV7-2 ASNSGQQTDTQY
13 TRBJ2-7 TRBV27 ANSRGTGGVYEQY
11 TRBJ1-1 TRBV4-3 ASSQVGRTEAF
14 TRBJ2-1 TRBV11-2 ASSLSGAGIGNEQF
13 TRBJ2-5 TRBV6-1 ASREPGHHQETQY